The 32 T cell receptor beta chains below all came from one sample that was sequenced in a study of shared clonotypes between healthy human individuals. Naivety among CD8 cells was defined by CD45RO negativity and positive CCR7 selection, thereby excluding terminally differentiated effector memory CD45RA+ cells. The data were produced by immunoSEQ multiplex PCR, yet TCRdb's version contains in-frame clones alone and is incomplete. In the table there are millions of clones, about 95% of which are singletons. The sequencing input was naive CD8+ T cells sorted from blood. These receptors came from a man aged 18 to 29 in good health.

CDR3 coding DNA: TGTGCCAGCAGACACGGCGGGGGGGTAGCCAAAAACATTCAGTACTTC. Protein sequence: CASRHGGGVAKNIQYF. V usage is TRBV27 and J usage is TRBJ2-4, with 9 bases lining up with TRBD2. Germline CDR1 MNHEY, CDR2 SMNVEV (reference sequence). The V gene end was trimmed by 6 bases and the J gene end by 0 bases; junction bases not matched to a gene: 6. The CDR3 extends over 16 amino acids.

The chain carries TRBV18 and TRBJ2-7; D remains unclear. V was shortened by 4 bases and J by 0 bases, with 13 bases between the two germline ends. CDR3 length equals 15 residues. The germline CDR1 and CDR2 sequences are KGHSH and LQKENI. The CDR3 loop is CASSLVADFSYEQYF. CDR3 nucleotide sequence: TGTGCCAGCTCACTTGTGGCAGACTTCTCCTACGAGCAGTACTTC.

V usage is TRBV4-3 and J usage is TRBJ2-7, with D perhaps given as TRBD1 or TRBD2 (5 bases each). Germline CDR1 is LGHNA and CDR2 is YSLEER. This CDR3 has 14 residues. Trimming took off 0 bases at V and 3 bases at J, with 9 bases between the two ends. The CDR3 sequence is CASSQEFGGYEQYF. CDR3 sequence (DNA): TGCGCCAGCAGCCAAGAGTTTGGGGGCTACGAGCAGTACTTC.

The chain links TRBV10-2 to TRBJ1-1; TRBD1 might be the D (5 bases). The V gene's germline CDR1 is WSHSY and CDR2 SAAADI. V was shortened by 2 bases and J by 3 bases, with 10 bases between the two germline ends. This CDR3 comprises 14 residues. The CDR3 DNA follows: TGCGCCAGCAGTGAGGAGGTGACAGACACTGAAGCTTTCTTT. It encodes CASSEEVTDTEAFF.

With regard to this clone: A junction end diverges from the germline sequence, so it may reflect a read error. The chain links TRBV7-7 to TRBJ2-2; D is ambiguous. Germline values: CDR1 SSHAT, CDR2 FNYEAQ (reference sequence). The CDR3 is 13 amino acids. The CDR3 spells CASSLGFTGELFF. CDR3 DNA: TGTGCTAGCAGCTTAGGATTCACCGGGGAGCTGTTTTTT.

In DNA form, the CDR3 reads TGTGCCAGCAGTTTATCGCCTTGGCGGGGGGGCCAAAGCACAGATACGCAGTATTTT. This gives the protein CASSLSPWRGGQSTDTQYF. The chain employs TRBV27 and TRBJ2-3; 9 bases map to TRBD2. V shed 0 bases, J shed 0 bases, and the junction held 10 bases outside the gene matches. This CDR3 is built from 19 residues. Germline values: CDR1 MNHEY, CDR2 SMNVEV (reference sequence).

The chain has TRBV28 and TRBJ2-7, with TRBD1 matching 11 bases. This CDR3 has 15 amino acids. After removal of 7 bases from V and 7 bases from J, the junction contained 12 bases not matched to a gene. The germline CDR1 and CDR2 sequences are MDHEN and SYDVKM. The CDR3 coding sequence is TGTGCCAGCATCCCCGCGGGGACAGGGGGTAATGAGCAGTACTTC. Translating gives CASIPAGTGGNEQYF.

A word on this clone: Other DNA sequences in this specimen translate into the identical CDR3. V and J are TRBV30 and TRBJ1-5; TRBD1 might be the D (5 bases). Germline V lookup: CDR1 GTSNPN, CDR2 SVGIG (reference sequence). CDR3 size: 15 residues. Trimming removed 0 bases from V and 0 bases from J, with 9 bases in between. CDR3 protein: CAWSVGTVSNQPQHF. The CDR3 DNA reads TGTGCCTGGAGTGTCGGGACGGTTAGCAATCAGCCCCAGCATTTT. The whole variable domain, filled in from reference TRBV30 and TRBJ1-5, reads SQTIHQWPATLVQPVGSPLSLECTVEGTSNPNLYWYRQAAGRGLQLLFYSVGIGQISSEVPQNLSASRPQDRQFILSSKKLLLSDSGFYLCAWSVGTVSNQPQHFGDGTRLSIL.

The rearrangement joins TRBV6-6 to TRBJ1-2, with no clear D. Germline CDR1 is MNHNY and CDR2 is SVGAGI (reference sequence). Trimming took 2 bases from V and 0 from J, leaving 10 bases between them. There are 15 residues in the CDR3. The CDR3 region is CASSYGSLANYGYTF. In DNA, the CDR3 is TGTGCCAGCAGTTACGGTTCGCTCGCTAACTATGGCTACACCTTC.

J is TRBJ1-3 and V is TRBV11-3; D is undetermined. V lost 5 bases to trimming and J lost 0 bases, with 14 bases between them. The germline CDR1 and CDR2 sequences are SGHNT and YENEEA. This CDR3 has 16 amino acids. This CDR3 reads CASSTYSENSGNTIYF. In DNA form, the CDR3 reads TGTGCCAGCAGCACATACAGTGAGAACTCTGGAAACACCATATATTTT.

This chain connects TRBV10-1 to TRBJ2-7; D is ambiguous. V gave up 10 bases and J gave up 9 bases, with 13 bases separating them. CDR1 is WNHNN, CDR2 SYGVQD, per germline (reference sequence). This CDR3 has 10 residues. CDR3 DNA sequence: TGCGCCAACCCCGTCCCCGGGCAGTACTTC. Residues: CANPVPGQYF.

This chain connects TRBV5-4 to TRBJ2-3; 8 nucleotides match TRBD2. Trimming took 2 bases from V and 5 from J; bases not matched to a gene: 10. Per germline, CDR1 SGHNT and CDR2 YYREEE (reference sequence). CDR3 size: 16 residues. This chain's CDR3 is CASSFGPGLGVDTQYF. Written as DNA, the CDR3 is TGTGCCAGCAGCTTTGGTCCGGGACTAGGAGTAGATACGCAGTATTTT.

The genes are TRBV19 and TRBJ1-5; TRBD1 might be the D (5 bases). Trimming stripped 5 bases from V and 0 bases from J, with 11 bases between. CDR1 and CDR2 from the germline V gene are LNHDA and SQIVND (reference sequence). CDR3 length: 15 amino acids. CDR3 loop: CASSDSRYSNQPQHF. CDR3 DNA: TGTGCCAGTAGTGACAGTCGGTATAGCAATCAGCCCCAGCATTTT.

The genes are TRBV2 and TRBJ2-1, with D uncertain. Germline CDR1 is SNHLY and CDR2 is FYNNEI. The length of the CDR3 is 13 residues. Trimming removed 10 bases from V and 6 bases from J, with 16 bases in between. The CDR3 here is CATVPGNFNEQFF. The CDR3 DNA reads as TGTGCCACCGTCCCGGGTAATTTCAATGAGCAGTTCTTC.

The sample holds one count of this clone. The chain uses TRBV9 and TRBJ2-1; 7 bases match TRBD1. The J segment lost 0 bases and the V segment lost 0 bases, leaving 6 bases of the junction unmatched. Germline V lookup: CDR1 SGDLS, CDR2 YYNGEE. This CDR3 is built from 17 residues. CDR3 coding DNA: TGTGCCAGCAGCGTAGATAAGGGGGCTAGCTCCTACAATGAGCAGTTCTTC. This gives the protein CASSVDKGASSYNEQFF.

This chain joins TRBV6-5 and TRBJ2-1; 8 nucleotides align to TRBD2. Unmatched junction bases numbered 4, after V lost 5 bases and J lost 7 bases. Germline lookup yields CDR1 MNHEY and CDR2 SVGAGI. This CDR3 comprises 13 residues. CDR3 in amino acids: CASSLSGMNEQFF. The CDR3 DNA sequence: TGTGCCAGCAGTCTTAGCGGGATGAATGAGCAGTTCTTC.

This chain joins TRBV27 and TRBJ1-1, with D unclear. Trimming pared 4 bases from V and 0 bases from J, leaving 15 bases between. The CDR3 runs 16 residues. Germline V gene data show CDR1 as MNHEY and CDR2 as SMNVEV (reference sequence). DNA for the CDR3: TGTGCCAGCAGTTCTACGAAAACCCGGGTGAACACTGAAGCTTTCTTT. This gives the protein CASSSTKTRVNTEAFF.

V usage is TRBV6-5 and J usage is TRBJ2-3; 10 nucleotides align to TRBD1. The CDR3 spans 15 residues. From germline, CDR1 is MNHEY and CDR2 SVGAGI. J gave up 3 bases and V 5 bases, and 5 bases lay outside the gene matches. The CDR3 region has the DNA TGTGCCAGCAGTCCGACAGGGGGCATAACAGATACGCAGTATTTT. It translates to CASSPTGGITDTQYF.

This clone was seen once. This sequence joins TRBV6-5 and TRBJ2-1, with D maybe TRBD1 (5 bases). The CDR3 runs to 13 residues. V was cut by 5 bases and J by 3 bases, with 8 bases left in between. Germline V gene lookup returns CDR1 MNHEY and CDR2 SVGAGI. The CDR3 DNA follows: TGTGCCAGCAGTGACAGCATCTACAATGAGCAGTTCTTC. Translation gives CASSDSIYNEQFF.

The J gene is TRBJ2-7, the V gene TRBV6-6; 11 bases fit TRBD1. This CDR3 region has 14 residues. Germline CDR1 and CDR2: MNHNY and SVGAGI (reference sequence). The trim removed 6 bases at V and 5 bases at J, leaving 6 bases unmatched. This CDR3 is CASSGQGALHEQYF. CDR3 sequence (DNA): TGTGCCAGCAGCGGACAGGGGGCGCTCCACGAGCAGTACTTC.

This chain links TRBV10-3 with TRBJ1-1, with D unclear. Per the germline V gene, CDR1 is ENHRY and CDR2 is SYGVKD. The V and J ends lost 3 bases and 8 bases respectively, with 13 bases between them. The CDR3 spans 13 residues. This CDR3 reads CAISEAQAGEAFF. DNA of the CDR3: TGTGCCATCAGTGAAGCCCAGGCGGGAGAAGCTTTCTTT.

This clone was detected once. The chain has TRBV7-9 and TRBJ1-2; 7 nucleotides match TRBD1. Germline V CDR1 and CDR2: SEHNR, FQNEAQ (reference sequence). The CDR3 runs to 15 residues. Trimming took 5 bases from V and 6 from J; bases not matched to a gene: 12. The CDR3 sequence: CASSPAPTGSNGYTF. CDR3 DNA sequence: TGTGCCAGCAGCCCAGCCCCGACAGGGAGTAATGGCTACACCTTC.

The chain has TRBV7-9 and TRBJ2-4; D is unresolved. Looked up from germline, CDR1 is SEHNR and CDR2 is FQNEAQ (reference sequence). The length of the CDR3 is 13 residues. With 0 bases removed from V and 6 bases from J, the gap between germline ends came to 6 bases. CDR3 nucleotide sequence: TGTGCCAGCAGCTTAGCTCCCGGAAACATTCAGTACTTC. It yields the protein CASSLAPGNIQYF. Based on the CDR3 plus reference TRBV7-9 and TRBJ2-4, the full variable domain is DTGVSQNPRHKITKRGQNVTFRCDPISEHNRLYWYRQTLGQGPEFLTYFQNEAQLEKSRLLSDRFSAERPKGSFSTLEIQRTEQGDSAMYLCASSLAPGNIQYFGAGTRLSVL.

The V and J genes are TRBV9 and TRBJ2-1; D gene unclear. CDR3 length: 14 amino acids. Germline V gives CDR1 SGDLS, CDR2 YYNGEE. Trimming took 6 bases from V and 3 from J, leaving 13 bases between them. This CDR3 is CASMPDGLYNEQFF. The CDR3 nucleotides are TGTGCCAGCATGCCAGACGGGCTCTACAATGAGCAGTTCTTC.

This clone was detected once. The chain carries TRBV28 and TRBJ2-7; the D gene is possibly TRBD1 (5 bases). The CDR3 is 15 residues long. V was trimmed by 8 bases and J by 4 bases, leaving 21 bases between them. CDR1 and CDR2 (germline): MDHEN, SYDVKM. CDR3 DNA: TGTGCCAGCTCTCAGGGATTAGATTACGGGTACGAGCAGTACTTC. Its translation is CASSQGLDYGYEQYF. The variable domain in full, with the rest retrieved from reference TRBV28 and TRBJ2-7, is DVKVTQSSRYLVKRTGEKVFLECVQDMDHENMFWYRQDPGLGLRLIYFSYDVKMKEKGDIPEGYSVSREKKERFSLILESASTNQTSMYLCASSQGLDYGYEQYFGPGTRLTVT.

The chain carries TRBV11-2 and TRBJ2-1, with D possibly matching TRBD2 (7 bases). This CDR3 is 18 amino acids long. V dropped 2 bases and J dropped 2 bases, with 19 bases sitting between them. Germline V gives CDR1 SGHAT, CDR2 FQNNGV. This chain's CDR3 is CASSLSRDGEGAYNEQFF. CDR3 DNA sequence: TGTGCCAGCAGCTTAAGCCGGGACGGGGAGGGGGCCTACAATGAGCAGTTCTTC. The complete variable domain, with remaining parts taken from reference TRBV11-2 and TRBJ2-1, reads EAGVAQSPRYKIIEKRQSVAFWCNPISGHATLYWYQQILGQGPKLLIQFQNNGVVDDSQLPKDRFSAERLKGVDSTLKIQPAKLEDSAVYLCASSLSRDGEGAYNEQFFGPGTRLTVL.

To note about this clone: A much bigger clone sits one base away, suggesting this may be a read error. Other nucleotide sequences in the sample specify the same CDR3. The chain links TRBV10-2 to TRBJ2-7; D is uncertain. V lost 5 bases and J lost 0, with 2 bases in between. Per the germline V gene, CDR1 is WSHSY and CDR2 is SAAADI. CDR3 length: 11 residues. CDR3 bases: TGCGCCAGCAGTTCCTCCTACGAGCAGTACTTC. Its translation is CASSSSYEQYF.

The chain joins TRBV4-1 to TRBJ2-2, with D perhaps matching TRBD2 (5 bases). The germline V gene encodes CDR1 MGHRA and CDR2 YSYEKL. V dropped 0 bases and J dropped 4 bases, with 15 bases sitting between them. The CDR3 length is 17 residues. Here the CDR3 reads CASSQDRGIGGTGELFF. The CDR3 DNA reads as TGCGCCAGCAGCCAAGATAGAGGGATTGGAGGCACCGGGGAGCTGTTTTTT.

This chain connects TRBV16 to TRBJ1-2; maybe TRBD1 (6 bases). This CDR3 is built from 16 residues. The V end was cut by 0 bases, the J end by 4 bases, with 15 bases between. The germline V gene encodes CDR1 KGHSY and CDR2 FQNENV. CDR3 DNA sequence: TGTGCCAGCAGCCAATCAGGTGGGGGGCTCGGCTATGGCTACACCTTC. Its protein is CASSQSGGGLGYGYTF.

Points on this clone: The sample holds other DNA sequences that translate to the same CDR3. The rearrangement joins TRBV28 to TRBJ2-5; tentatively, D is TRBD2 (5 bases). Germline V gene lookup returns CDR1 MDHEN and CDR2 SYDVKM. The CDR3 spans 13 residues. Trimming pared 6 bases from V and 5 bases from J, leaving 13 bases between. The CDR3 DNA follows: TGTGCCAGCAGGCTAGCCGGGGAGGAGACCCAGTACTTC. It encodes CASRLAGEETQYF. The variable domain in full, with the rest retrieved from reference TRBV28 and TRBJ2-5, is DVKVTQSSRYLVKRTGEKVFLECVQDMDHENMFWYRQDPGLGLRLIYFSYDVKMKEKGDIPEGYSVSREKKERFSLILESASTNQTSMYLCASRLAGEETQYFGPGTRLLVL.

As to this clone: Different DNA sequences within this sample yield the same CDR3. The genes are TRBV5-6 and TRBJ2-5; D is uncertain. V was shortened by 1 base and J by 3 bases, with 7 bases between the two germline ends. The CDR3 length is 13 residues. Germline CDR1 is SGHDT and CDR2 is YYEEEE. In DNA form, the CDR3 reads TGTGCCAGCAGCTTGCGGCTTGAAGAGACCCAGTACTTC. This codes for CASSLRLEETQYF.

The rearrangement uses TRBV27 and TRBJ1-2; 9 bases map to TRBD1. The V gene's germline CDR1 is MNHEY and CDR2 SMNVEV (reference sequence). The CDR3 has 15 residues. The V gene end was trimmed by 5 bases and the J gene end by 4 bases; junction bases not matched to a gene: 8. DNA of the CDR3: TGTGCCAGCAGTATAGGACAGGGGTCCCCCTATGGCTACACCTTC. This codes for CASSIGQGSPYGYTF.